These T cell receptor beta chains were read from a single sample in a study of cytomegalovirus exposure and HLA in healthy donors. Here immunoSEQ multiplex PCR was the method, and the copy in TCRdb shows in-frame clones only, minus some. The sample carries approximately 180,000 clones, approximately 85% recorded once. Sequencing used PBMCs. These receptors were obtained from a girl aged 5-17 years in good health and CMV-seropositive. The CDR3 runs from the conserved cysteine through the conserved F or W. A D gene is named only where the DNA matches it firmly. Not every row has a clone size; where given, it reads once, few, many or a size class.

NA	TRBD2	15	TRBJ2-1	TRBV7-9	TGTGCCAGCAGCTTTAGCGGGAGCTCCTACAATGAGCAGTTCTTC	CASSFSGSSYNEQFF
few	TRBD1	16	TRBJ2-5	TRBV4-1	TGCGCCAGCAGCCTCGCGACAGGGGCTTTCCAAGAGACCCAGTACTTC	CASSLATGAFQETQYF
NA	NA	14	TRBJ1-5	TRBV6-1	TGTGCCAGCAGCAGGGCTTATAGCAATCAGCCCCAGCATTTT	CASSRAYSNQPQHF
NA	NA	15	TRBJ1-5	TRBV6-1	TGTGCCAGCAGTCGTCAGACAGCAAGCAATCAGCCCCAGCATTTT	CASSRQTASNQPQHF
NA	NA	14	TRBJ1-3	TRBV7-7	TGTGCTAGCAGCTTTGGCAGGGAAAGAAACACCATATATTTT	CASSFGRERNTIYF
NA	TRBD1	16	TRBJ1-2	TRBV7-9	TGTGCCAGCGCCCAAGGTCCCCGGGACAGGGGGAATGGCTACACCTTC	CASAQGPRDRGNGYTF
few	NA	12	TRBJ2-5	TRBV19	TGTGCCATCGGACCTAGGGGGGAGACCCAGTACTTC	CAIGPRGETQYF
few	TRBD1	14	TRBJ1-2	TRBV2	TGTGCCAGCAGTATCCAGGGGGCTTACGATGGCTACACCTTC	CASSIQGAYDGYTF
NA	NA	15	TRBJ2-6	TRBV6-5	TGTGCCAGCAGTTATAGTACAGGGTCGAGTCACGTCCTGACTTTC	CASSYSTGSSHVLTF
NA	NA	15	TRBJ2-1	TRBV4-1	TGCGCCAGCAGCCATCCGGGGAACCTTTACAATGAGCAGTTCTTC	CASSHPGNLYNEQFF
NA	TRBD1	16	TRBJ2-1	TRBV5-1	TGCGCCAGCAGCGCGGGGGACAGGGGGTCCTACAATGAGCAGTTCTTC	CASSAGDRGSYNEQFF
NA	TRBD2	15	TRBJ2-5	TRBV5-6	TGTGCCAGCAGCAGGGGACTAGCGGGGCAGGAGACCCAGTACTTC	CASSRGLAGQETQYF
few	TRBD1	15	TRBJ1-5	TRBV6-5	TGTGCCAGCAGTTTGGACAGGTATAGCAATCAGCCCCAGCATTTT	CASSLDRYSNQPQHF
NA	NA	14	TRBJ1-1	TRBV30	TGTGCCTGGACCATAAACAGGGTAAACACTGAAGCTTTCTTT	CAWTINRVNTEAFF
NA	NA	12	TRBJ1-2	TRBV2	TGTGCCAGCAGTGGGCCAGGTGGGGGCTACACCTTC	CASSGPGGGYTF
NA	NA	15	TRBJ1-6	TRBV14	TGTGCCAGCAGCCAAGATATCCTAGTTAATTCACCCCTCCACTTT	CASSQDILVNSPLHF
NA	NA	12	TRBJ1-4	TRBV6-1	TGTGCCAGCAGCGACGACATTCGGGGACTGTTTTTT	CASSDDIRGLFF
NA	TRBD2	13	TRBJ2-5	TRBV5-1	TGCGCCAGCAGCAGACTAGCGGGGAGCGCCCAGTACTTC	CASSRLAGSAQYF
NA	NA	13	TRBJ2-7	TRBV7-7	TGTGCTAGCAGCTTAGTGTACTCCTACGAGCAGTACTTC	CASSLVYSYEQYF
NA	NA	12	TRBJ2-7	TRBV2	TGTGCCAGCAGTAACAGGTGGTACGAGCAGTACTTC	CASSNRWYEQYF
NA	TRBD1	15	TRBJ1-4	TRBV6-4	TGTGCCAGCAGACGACAGGGACAGGCAAAGGAAAAACTGTTTTTT	CASRRQGQAKEKLFF
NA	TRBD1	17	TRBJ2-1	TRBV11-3	TGTGCCAGCAGCAATAACGTCAACAGGGGCTCCTACAATGAGCAGTTCTTC	CASSNNVNRGSYNEQFF
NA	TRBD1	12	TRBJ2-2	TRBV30	TGTGCCCGGGACAGGGGAACCGGGGAGCTGTTTTTT	CARDRGTGELFF
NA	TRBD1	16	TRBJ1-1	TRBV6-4	TGTGCCAGCAGCGAAACCCAGGGGGCTAGGAACACTGAAGCTTTCTTT	CASSETQGARNTEAFF
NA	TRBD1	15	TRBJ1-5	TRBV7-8	TGTGCCAGCAGCAAGGCGGACAGGGGTGAACAGCCCCAGCATTTT	CASSKADRGEQPQHF
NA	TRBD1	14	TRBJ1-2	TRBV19	TGTGCCAGTCGCTTAGGGACAGGGGTGTATGGCTACACCTTC	CASRLGTGVYGYTF
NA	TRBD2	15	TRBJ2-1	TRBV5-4	TGTGCCAGCAGCTACAGCGGGGGGGCCTCCTGGGAGCAGTTCTTC	CASSYSGGASWEQFF
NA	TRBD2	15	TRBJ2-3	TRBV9	TGTGCCAGCAGCCCCTACGGGGGGGGGACAGATACGCAGTATTTT	CASSPYGGGTDTQYF
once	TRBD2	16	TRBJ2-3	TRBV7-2	TGTGCCAGCAGCGCTGGACTAGCGGGGGGTCGGGATACGCAGTATTTT	CASSAGLAGGRDTQYF
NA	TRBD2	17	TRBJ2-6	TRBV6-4	TGTGCCAGCAGTGACGTGCGGGGGGTCTCTGGGGCCAACGTCCTGACTTTC	CASSDVRGVSGANVLTF
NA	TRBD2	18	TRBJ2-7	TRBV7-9	TGTGCCAGCAGCTACGCCCAATCGACTAGCGGGGGCTCCTACGAGCAGTACTTC	CASSYAQSTSGGSYEQYF
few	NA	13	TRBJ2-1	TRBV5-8	TGTGCCAGCAGCCCGGACTCATACAATGAGCAGTTCTTC	CASSPDSYNEQFF
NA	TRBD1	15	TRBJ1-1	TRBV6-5	TGTGCCAGCAGTTACCGGACAGGGTTGAACACTGAAGCTTTCTTT	CASSYRTGLNTEAFF
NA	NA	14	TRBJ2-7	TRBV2	TGTGCCACCTTCCCTGGGGGCAGAGACTACGAGCAGTACTTC	CATFPGGRDYEQYF
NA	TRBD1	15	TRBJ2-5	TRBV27	TGTGCCAGCAGTTCGGGACAGGCCCTCCAAGAGACCCAGTACTTC	CASSSGQALQETQYF
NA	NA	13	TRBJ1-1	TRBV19	TGTGCCAGTAGGACCGCAGGGTCAATTGAAGCTTTCTTT	CASRTAGSIEAFF
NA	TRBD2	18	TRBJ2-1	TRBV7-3	TGTGCCAGCAGCTTAATAGTGGCTAGCGGGGGGGCCACCAATGAGCAGTTCTTC	CASSLIVASGGATNEQFF
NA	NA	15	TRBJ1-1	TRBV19	TGTGCCAGTAGTATAGGTAACAGGGTAGACACTGAAGCTTTCTTT	CASSIGNRVDTEAFF
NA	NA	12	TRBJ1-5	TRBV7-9	TGTGCCAGCAGCTTAGTAAGCCAGCCCCAGCATTTT	CASSLVSQPQHF
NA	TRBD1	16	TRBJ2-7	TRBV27	TGTGCCAGCAGCCGTCAGACAGGGGGCGCCGCTTACGAGCAGTACTTC	CASSRQTGGAAYEQYF
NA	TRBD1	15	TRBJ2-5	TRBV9	TGTGCCAGCAGCTCAGGGGGCGCGTTTCAAGAGACCCAGTACTTC	CASSSGGAFQETQYF
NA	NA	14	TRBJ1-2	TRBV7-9	TGTGCCAGCAGCTTGGGGGGGCTTGGAGAGGGCTACACCTTC	CASSLGGLGEGYTF
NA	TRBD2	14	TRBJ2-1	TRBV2	TGTGCCACCGGGACTAGCGGGGGTCACAATGAGCAGTTCTTC	CATGTSGGHNEQFF
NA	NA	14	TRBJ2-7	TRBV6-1	TGTGCCAGCAGTGAAGCGGGGGGGCCCTACGAGCAGTACTTC	CASSEAGGPYEQYF
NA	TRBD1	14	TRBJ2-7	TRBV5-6	TGTGCCAGCAGCTTGAGCCAGGGGGTCCACGAGCAGTACTTC	CASSLSQGVHEQYF
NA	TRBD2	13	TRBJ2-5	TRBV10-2	TGCGCCACAACGGGGGGGGACCAAGAGACCCAGTACTTC	CATTGGDQETQYF